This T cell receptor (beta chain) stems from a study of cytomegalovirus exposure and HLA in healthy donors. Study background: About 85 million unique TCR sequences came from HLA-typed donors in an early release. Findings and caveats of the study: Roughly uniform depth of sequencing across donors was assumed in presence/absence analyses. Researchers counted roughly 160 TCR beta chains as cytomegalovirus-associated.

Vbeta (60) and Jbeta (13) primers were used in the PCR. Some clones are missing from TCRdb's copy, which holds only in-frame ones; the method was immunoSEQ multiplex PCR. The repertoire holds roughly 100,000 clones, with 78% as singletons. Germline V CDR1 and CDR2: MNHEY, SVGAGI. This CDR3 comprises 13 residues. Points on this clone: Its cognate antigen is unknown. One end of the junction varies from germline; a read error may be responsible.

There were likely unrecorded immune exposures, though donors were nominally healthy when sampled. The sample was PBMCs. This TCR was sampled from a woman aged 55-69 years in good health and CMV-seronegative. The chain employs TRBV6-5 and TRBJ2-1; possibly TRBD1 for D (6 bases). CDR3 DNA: TGTGCCAGCAGTTACTCTAGGGACAACGAGCAGTTCTTC. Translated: CASSYSRDNEQFF.